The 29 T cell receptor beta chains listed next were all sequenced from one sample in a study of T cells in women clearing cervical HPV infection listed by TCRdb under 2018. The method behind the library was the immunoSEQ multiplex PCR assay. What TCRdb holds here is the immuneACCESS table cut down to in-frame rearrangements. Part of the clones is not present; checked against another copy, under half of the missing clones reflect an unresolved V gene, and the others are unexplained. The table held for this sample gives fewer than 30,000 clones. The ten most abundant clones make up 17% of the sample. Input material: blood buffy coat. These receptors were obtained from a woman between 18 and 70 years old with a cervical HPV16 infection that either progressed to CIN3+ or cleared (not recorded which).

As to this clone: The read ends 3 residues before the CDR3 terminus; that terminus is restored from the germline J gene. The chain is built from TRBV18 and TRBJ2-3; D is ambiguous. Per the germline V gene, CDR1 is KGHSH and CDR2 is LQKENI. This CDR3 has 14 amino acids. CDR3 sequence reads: CASSPQNKQETQYF. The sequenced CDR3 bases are TGTGCCAGCTCACCACAAAACAAACAAGAGACG.

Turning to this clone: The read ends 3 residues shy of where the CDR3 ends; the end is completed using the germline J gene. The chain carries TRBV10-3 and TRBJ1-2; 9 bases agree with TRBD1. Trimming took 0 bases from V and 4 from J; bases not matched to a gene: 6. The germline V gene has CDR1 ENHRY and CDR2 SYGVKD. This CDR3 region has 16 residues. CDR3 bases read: TGTGCCATCAGTGAGTCTACAGGGGGCGGGTTCTATGGC. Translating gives CAISESTGGGFYG. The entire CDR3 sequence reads CAISESTGGGFYGYTF.

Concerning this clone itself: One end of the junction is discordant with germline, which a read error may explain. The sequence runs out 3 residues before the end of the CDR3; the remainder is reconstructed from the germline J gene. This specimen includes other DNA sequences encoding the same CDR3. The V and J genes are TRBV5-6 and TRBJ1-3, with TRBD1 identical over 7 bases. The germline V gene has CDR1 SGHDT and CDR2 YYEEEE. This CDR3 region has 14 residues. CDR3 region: CASSTGDSGNTIYF. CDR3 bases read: TGTGCCAGCAGTACAGGGGACTCTGGAAACACT.

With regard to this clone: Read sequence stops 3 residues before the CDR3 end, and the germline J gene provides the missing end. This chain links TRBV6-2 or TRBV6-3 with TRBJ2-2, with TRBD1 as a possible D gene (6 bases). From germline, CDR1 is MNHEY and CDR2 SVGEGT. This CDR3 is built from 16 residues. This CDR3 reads CASRTTGVSYNSPLFF. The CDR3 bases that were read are TGTGCCAGCAGAACGACAGGCGTCTCCTATAATTCACCG.

CDR3: CASTEGGQTEAFF. CDR3 DNA (partial): TGTGCCAGTACGGAGGGTGGGCAGACTGAA. V gene TRBV18 combines with J gene TRBJ1-1; D remains ambiguous. The read halts 3 residues ahead of the CDR3 end, with the missing end drawn from the germline J gene. V was shortened by 9 bases and J by 5 bases, with 16 bases between the two germline ends. The CDR3 length is 13 residues. CDR1 KGHSH and CDR2 LQKENI come from the germline V gene.

The covered CDR3 bases are TGTGCCAGCAGCCTTTCCCAAAGGACAGATTACAATGAAAAG. Its protein is CASSLSQRTDYNEK. The whole CDR3 region reads CASSLSQRTDYNEKLFF. The V and J genes are TRBV16 and TRBJ2-2, with a tentative D call TRBD1 (6 bases). The read falls 3 residues short of the CDR3 end, and the missing part is taken from the germline J gene. The CDR3 is 17 residues long. Germline CDR1 is KGHSY and CDR2 is FQNENV.

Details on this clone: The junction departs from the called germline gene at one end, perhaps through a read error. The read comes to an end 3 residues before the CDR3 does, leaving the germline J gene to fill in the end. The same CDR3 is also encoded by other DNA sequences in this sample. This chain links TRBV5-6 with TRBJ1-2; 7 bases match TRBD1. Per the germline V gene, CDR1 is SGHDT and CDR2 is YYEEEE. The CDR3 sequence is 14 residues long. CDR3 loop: CASSRGTANYGYTF. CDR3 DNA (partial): TGTGCCAGCAGCCGAGGGACAGCGAACTATGGT.

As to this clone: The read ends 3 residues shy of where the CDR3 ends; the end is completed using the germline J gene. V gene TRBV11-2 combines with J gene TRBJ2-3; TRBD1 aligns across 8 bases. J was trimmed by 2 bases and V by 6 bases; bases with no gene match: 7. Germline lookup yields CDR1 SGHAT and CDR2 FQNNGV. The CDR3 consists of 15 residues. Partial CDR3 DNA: TGTGCCAGCAGTCTCCTGGGACAGGACACAGATACG. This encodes CASSLLGQDTDT. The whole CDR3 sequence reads CASSLLGQDTDTQYF.

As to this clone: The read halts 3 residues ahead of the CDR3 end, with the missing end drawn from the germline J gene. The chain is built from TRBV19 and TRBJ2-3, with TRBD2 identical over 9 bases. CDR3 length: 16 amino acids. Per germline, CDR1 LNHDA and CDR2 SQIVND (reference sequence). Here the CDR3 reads CASSIRASGVQETQYF. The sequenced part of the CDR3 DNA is TGTGCCAGTAGTATTAGGGCTAGCGGGGTCCAAGAGACG.

The CDR3 protein is CASSFYAGGQADTQYF. The part of the CDR3 DNA that was read is TGTGCCAGCAGCTTCTACGCGGGGGGGCAAGCAGATACG. The genes are TRBV7-3 and TRBJ2-3; 9 bases are shared with TRBD2. The read finishes 3 residues shy of the CDR3 end, and the germline J gene is used to complete it. CDR3 size: 16 residues. CDR1 is SGHTA, CDR2 FQGTGA, per germline. V lost 3 bases, J lost 4 bases, and 8 bases stayed unmatched.

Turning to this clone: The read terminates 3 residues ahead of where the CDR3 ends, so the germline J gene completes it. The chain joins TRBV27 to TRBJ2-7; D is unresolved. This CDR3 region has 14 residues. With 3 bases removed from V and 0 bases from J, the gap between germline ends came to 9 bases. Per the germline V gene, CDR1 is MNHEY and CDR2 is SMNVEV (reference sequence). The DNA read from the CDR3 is TGTGCCAGCAGTTTTACAAAAATCTCCTACGAG. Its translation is CASSFTKISYE. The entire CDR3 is CASSFTKISYEQYF.

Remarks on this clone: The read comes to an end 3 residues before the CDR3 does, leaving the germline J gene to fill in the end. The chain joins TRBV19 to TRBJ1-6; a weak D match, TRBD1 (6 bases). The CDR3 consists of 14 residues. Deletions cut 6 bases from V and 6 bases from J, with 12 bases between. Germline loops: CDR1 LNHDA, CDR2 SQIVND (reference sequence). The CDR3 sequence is CASSGQKANSPLHF. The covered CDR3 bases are TGTGCCAGTAGCGGACAGAAGGCTAATTCACCC.

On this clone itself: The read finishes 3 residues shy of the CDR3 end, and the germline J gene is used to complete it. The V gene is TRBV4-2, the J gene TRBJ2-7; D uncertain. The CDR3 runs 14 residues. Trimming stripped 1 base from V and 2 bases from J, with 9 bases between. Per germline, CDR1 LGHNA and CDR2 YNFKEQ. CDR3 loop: CASSQGAQTYEQYF. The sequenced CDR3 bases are TGTGCCAGCAGCCAAGGGGCCCAAACCTACGAG.

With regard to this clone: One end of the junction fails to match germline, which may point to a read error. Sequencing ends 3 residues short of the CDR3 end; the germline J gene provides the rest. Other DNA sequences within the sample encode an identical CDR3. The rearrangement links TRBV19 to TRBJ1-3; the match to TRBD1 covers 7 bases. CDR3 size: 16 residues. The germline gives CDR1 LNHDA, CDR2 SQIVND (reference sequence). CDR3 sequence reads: CASSQGGDVSGNTIYF. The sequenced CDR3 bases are TGTGCCAGTAGCCAAGGGGGCGACGTCTCTGGAAACACG.

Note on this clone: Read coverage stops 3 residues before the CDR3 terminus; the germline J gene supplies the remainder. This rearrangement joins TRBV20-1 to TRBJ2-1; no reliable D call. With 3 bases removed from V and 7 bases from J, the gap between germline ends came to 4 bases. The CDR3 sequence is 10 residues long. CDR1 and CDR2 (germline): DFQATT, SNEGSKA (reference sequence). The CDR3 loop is CSASSNEQFF. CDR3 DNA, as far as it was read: TGCAGTGCTAGTTCGAATGAG.

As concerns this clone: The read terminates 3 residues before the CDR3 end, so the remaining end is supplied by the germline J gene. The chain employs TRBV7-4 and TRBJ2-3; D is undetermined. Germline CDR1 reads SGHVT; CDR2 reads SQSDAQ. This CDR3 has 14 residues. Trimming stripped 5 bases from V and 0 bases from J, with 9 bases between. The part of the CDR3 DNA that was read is TGTGCCAGCAGCCCCAGGAGCAGCACAGATACG. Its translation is CASSPRSSTDT. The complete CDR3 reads CASSPRSSTDTQYF.

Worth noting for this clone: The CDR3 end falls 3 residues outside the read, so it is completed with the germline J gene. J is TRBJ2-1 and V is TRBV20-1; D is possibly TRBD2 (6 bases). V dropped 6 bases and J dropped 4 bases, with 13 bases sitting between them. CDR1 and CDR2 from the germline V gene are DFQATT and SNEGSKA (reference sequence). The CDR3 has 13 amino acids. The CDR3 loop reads CSAETRSYNEQFF. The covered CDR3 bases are TGCAGTGCGGAGACTAGATCTTACAATGAG.

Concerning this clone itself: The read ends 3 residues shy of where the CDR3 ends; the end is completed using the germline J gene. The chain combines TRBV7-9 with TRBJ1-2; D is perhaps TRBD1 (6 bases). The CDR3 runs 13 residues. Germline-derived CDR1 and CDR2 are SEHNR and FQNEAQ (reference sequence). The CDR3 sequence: CASSRDIFYDYTF. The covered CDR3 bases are TGTGCCAGCAGCCGGGACATTTTTTACGAC.

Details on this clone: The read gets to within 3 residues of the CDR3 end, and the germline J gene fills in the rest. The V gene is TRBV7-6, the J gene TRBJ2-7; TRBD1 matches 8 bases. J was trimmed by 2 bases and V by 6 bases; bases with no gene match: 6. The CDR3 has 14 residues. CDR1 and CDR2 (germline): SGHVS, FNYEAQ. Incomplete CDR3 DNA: TGTGCCAGCAGGACCAGGGGGCCCCCCTACGAG. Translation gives CASRTRGPPYE. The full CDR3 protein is CASRTRGPPYEQYF. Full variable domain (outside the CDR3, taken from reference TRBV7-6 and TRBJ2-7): GAGVSQSPRYKVTKRGQDVALRCDPISGHVSLYWYRQALGQGPEFLTYFNYEAQQDKSGLPNDRFSAERPEGSISTLTIQRTEQRDSAMYRCASRTRGPPYEQYFGPGTRLTVT.

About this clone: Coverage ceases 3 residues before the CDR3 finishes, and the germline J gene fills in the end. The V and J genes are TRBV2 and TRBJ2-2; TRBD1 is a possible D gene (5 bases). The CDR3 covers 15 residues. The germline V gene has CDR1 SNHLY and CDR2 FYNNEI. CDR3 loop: CASSELNSGANVLFF. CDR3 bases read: TGTGCCAGCAGTGAGCTTAACTCTGGGGCCAACGTG.

CDR3 amino acids: CASNPTSGRSADTQYF. The DNA read from the CDR3 is TGTGCCAGCAACCCGACTAGCGGGAGGTCCGCAGATACG. The rearrangement links TRBV7-3 to TRBJ2-3, with 13 bases matching TRBD2. The read ends 3 residues before the CDR3 terminus; that terminus is restored from the germline J gene. Germline CDR1 SGHTA, CDR2 FQGTGA. The CDR3 has 16 residues. V shed 7 bases, J shed 4 bases, and the junction held 8 bases outside the gene matches.

CDR3 in amino acids: CASTEGRGVTEAFF. CDR3 bases read: TGTGCCAGCACGGAAGGCCGGGGTGTGACTGAA. The chain links TRBV18 to TRBJ1-1; no clear D. Sequencing ends 3 residues short of the CDR3 end; the germline J gene provides the rest. The CDR3 has 14 residues. Germline CDR1 and CDR2: KGHSH and LQKENI. The V end lost 8 bases, the J end lost 5 bases, and 18 bases lay between the germline ends. The whole variable domain, filled in from reference TRBV18 and TRBJ1-1, reads NAGVMQNPRHLVRRRGQEARLRCSPMKGHSHVYWYRQLPEEGLKFMVYLQKENIIDESGMPKERFSAEFPKEGPSILRIQQVVRGDSAAYFCASTEGRGVTEAFFGQGTRLTVV.

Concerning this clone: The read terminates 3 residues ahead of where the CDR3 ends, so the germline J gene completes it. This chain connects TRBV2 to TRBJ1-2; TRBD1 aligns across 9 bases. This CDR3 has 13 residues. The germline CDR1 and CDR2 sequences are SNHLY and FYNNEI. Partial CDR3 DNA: TGTGCCAGCACCCTCACAGGGGGCACCGGC. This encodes CASTLTGGTG. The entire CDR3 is CASTLTGGTGYTF.

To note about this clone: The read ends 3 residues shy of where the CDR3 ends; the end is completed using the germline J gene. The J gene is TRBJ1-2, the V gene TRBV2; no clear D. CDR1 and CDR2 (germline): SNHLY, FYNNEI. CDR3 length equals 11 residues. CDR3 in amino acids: CASTRTDTYTF. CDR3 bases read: TGTGCCAGCACGAGAACAGATACC.

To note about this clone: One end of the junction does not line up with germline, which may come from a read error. The DNA read from the CDR3 is TGCGCCAGCAGCCAAGTTGAGGATTCACCC. Protein: CASSQVEDSP. The whole CDR3 region reads CASSQVEDSPLHF. The gene calls are TRBV4-2 and TRBJ1-6; D remains ambiguous. The read is 3 residues too short to cover the CDR3 end, so that end is filled in from the germline J gene. Germline CDR1 is LGHNA and CDR2 is YNFKEQ. This CDR3 is 13 amino acids long.

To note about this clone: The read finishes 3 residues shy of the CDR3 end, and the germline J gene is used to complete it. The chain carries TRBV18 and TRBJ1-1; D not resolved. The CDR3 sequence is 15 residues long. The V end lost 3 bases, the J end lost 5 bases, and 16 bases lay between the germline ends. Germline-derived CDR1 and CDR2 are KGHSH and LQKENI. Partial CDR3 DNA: TGTGCCAGCTCACCGGCCCCCCCGGGGAGGACTGAA. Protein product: CASSPAPPGRTE. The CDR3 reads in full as CASSPAPPGRTEAFF.

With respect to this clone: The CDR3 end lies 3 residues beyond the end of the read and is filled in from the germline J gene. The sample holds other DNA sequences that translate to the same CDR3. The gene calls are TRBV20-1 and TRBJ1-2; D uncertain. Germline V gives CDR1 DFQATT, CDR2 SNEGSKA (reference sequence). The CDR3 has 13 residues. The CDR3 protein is CSAPNHRTSGYTF. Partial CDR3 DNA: TGCAGTGCTCCTAACCATCGCACGAGTGGT.

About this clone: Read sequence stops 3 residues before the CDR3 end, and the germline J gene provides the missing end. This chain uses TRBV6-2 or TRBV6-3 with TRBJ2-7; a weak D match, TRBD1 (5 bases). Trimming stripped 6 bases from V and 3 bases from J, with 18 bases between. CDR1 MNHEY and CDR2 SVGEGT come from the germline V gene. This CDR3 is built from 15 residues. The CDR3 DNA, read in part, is TGTGCCAGCAGGGCATCCGGGTTCAGGGTCTACGAG. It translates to CASRASGFRVYE. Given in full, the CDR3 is CASRASGFRVYEQYF.

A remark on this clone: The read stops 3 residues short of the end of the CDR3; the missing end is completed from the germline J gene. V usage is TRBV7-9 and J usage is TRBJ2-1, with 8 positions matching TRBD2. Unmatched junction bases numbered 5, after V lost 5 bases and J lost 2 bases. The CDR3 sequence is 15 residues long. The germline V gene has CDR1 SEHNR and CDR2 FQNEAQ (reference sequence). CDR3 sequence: CASSPTSGPYNEQFF. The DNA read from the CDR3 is TGTGCCAGCAGCCCCACTAGCGGCCCCTACAATGAG.